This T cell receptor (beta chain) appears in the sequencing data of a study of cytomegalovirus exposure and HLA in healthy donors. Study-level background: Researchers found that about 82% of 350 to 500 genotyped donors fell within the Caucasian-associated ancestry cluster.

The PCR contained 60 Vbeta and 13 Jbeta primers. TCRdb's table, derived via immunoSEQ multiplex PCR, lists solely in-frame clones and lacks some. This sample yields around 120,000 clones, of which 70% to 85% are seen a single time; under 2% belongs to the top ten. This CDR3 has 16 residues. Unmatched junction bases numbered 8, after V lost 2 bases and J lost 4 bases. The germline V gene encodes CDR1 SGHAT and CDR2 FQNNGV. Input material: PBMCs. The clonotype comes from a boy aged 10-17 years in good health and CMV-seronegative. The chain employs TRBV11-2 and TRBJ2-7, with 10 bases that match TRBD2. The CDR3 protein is CASSLQSLAGMYEQYF. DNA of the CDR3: TGTGCCAGCAGCTTACAGTCACTAGCGGGGATGTACGAGCAGTACTTC.